A single T cell receptor beta chain is shown here with its context. Its antigen is unidentified. A TCRbeta library incorporating unique molecular identifiers was prepared. TCRdb re-analysed the PCR reads in MiXCR, keeping a single row per CDR3 protein. The table has about 980,000 distinct CDR3 sequences, roughly 31% seen once. The sample is drawn from a study of T-cell reconstitution after alpha-beta-depleted transplantation in children. Study-level points and caveats: Newly made T cells mostly supplied T-cell counts and diversity one year after transplant. Reportedly, roughly two months post-transplant, alpha-beta T cells arose from several hundred expanded graft clones. Recipient T cells and thymic progenitors that survived were the source of the high TCRbeta diversity seen at day 60 in some patients.

The germline V gene has CDR1 ENHRY and CDR2 SYGVKD. The ends were cut back, 3 bases at V and 2 bases at J, with 10 bases in the middle. The CDR3 runs to 14 residues. Sequencing used PBMCs, mostly from graft donor cells, obtained 360 days after TCRalphabeta/CD19-depleted stem cell transplant. The TCR sequence derives from a boy under two years old who had a stem cell transplant for SCID, so the T cells may come from the graft donor. The chain employs TRBV10-3 and TRBJ2-5; tentative D call: TRBD1 (5 bases). CDR3 DNA sequence: TGTGCCATCAGTGAAGGGGCCATGCAAGAGACCCAGTACTTC. The encoded protein is CAISEGAMQETQYF.